The T cell receptor (beta chain) described here comes from a study of blood T cell repertoires in COVID-19. With V trimmed by 3 bases and J by 3 bases, 7 bases remained unmatched. CDR3 length: 14 residues. Germline CDR1 is DFQATT and CDR2 is SNEGSKA (reference sequence). This clone was counted a single time. Data came from immunoSEQ multiplex PCR; TCRdb stores just in-frame clones and leaves some out. The sample contains 200,000 to 300,000 clones, approximately 83% of which appear only once. This sequence joins TRBV20-1 and TRBJ1-2, with 7 positions matching TRBD1. The TCR comes from a woman aged 80 or over with acute or convalescent COVID-19. Sequenced sample: peripheral blood. CDR3 coding DNA: TGCAGTGCTAGTTTAGGGGGCAGGGACTATGGCTACACCTTC. Translating gives CSASLGGRDYGYTF.